This T cell receptor beta chain was sequenced during a study of T-cell memory formation after mild COVID-19. General study points: Pre-infection memory contained some responding clones, which suggested that cross-reactive memory had joined.

This clonotype was seen many times. Its antigen is as yet unknown. The V gene end was trimmed by 0 bases and the J gene end by 3 bases; junction bases not matched to a gene: 6. From germline, CDR1 is MGHRA and CDR2 YSYEKL. CDR3 length: 16 amino acids. Using constant-segment primers, 5'RACE produced TCR alpha and TCR beta cDNA libraries carrying sample barcodes and UMIs. Using its own MiXCR run on the 5' RACE reads, TCRdb lists one record per CDR3 protein. Of about 190,000 distinct CDR3 sequences in the sample, 15% to 20% were seen once. V and J are TRBV4-1 and TRBJ1-2, with 8 nucleotides matching TRBD1. The TCR sequence derives from an adult woman who had mild COVID-19 (a few samples of this study predate the infection). Cell type and time point are not known. Sequences were obtained from PBMCs or a T cell subset sorted from them (not recorded which). The CDR3 DNA sequence: TGCGCCAGCAGCCAAGATCTTAGCAGGGGGCACTATGGCTACACCTTC. This translates into CASSQDLSRGHYGYTF.